This T cell receptor (beta chain) was identified during a study of T cell responses to AZD1222 COVID-19 vaccine (dated by TCRdb to the early 2020s). Study-wide context: A total of approximately 230 trial participants underwent TCR sequencing, of whom about 210 received two doses of AZD1222 and some 26 received two doses of the MenACWY control vaccine. Trial participants were enrolled by age into 18-55, 56-69 and 70-plus year subgroups, with roughly 150, 30 and 60 TCR-sequenced participants respectively. Points the paper makes about the study in general: The whole spike protein was spanned by vaccine-associated CD4 TCRs, and dominant responses were seen in regions 160-218 and 743-854. Participants were mostly white British and included more females than males, and it was suggested by the authors that clonal diversity may have been underestimated. In the small 56-69-year group, the increase in depth fell short of significance, most likely because of low power. Conclusions about previously exposed vaccinees were limited because only six AZD1222 recipients were SARS-CoV-2 seropositive at baseline. Because no samples from the day 14 peak response were available, repertoires could be characterized only after the peak T cell response. Epitopes outside the regions mutated in the B.1.351 and B.1.1.7 variants were reportedly recognized by nearly half of the unique spike-specific TCRs. A significant rise in spike-specific TCR breadth and depth was observed after two AZD1222 doses relative to day 0 and relative to MenACWY recipients.

About this clone itself: Which antigen it targets is not known. No clone much larger than this one lies a single base away; base qualities are absent.

The time point label on this specimen signifies: about 28 days (+/-7) after the second vaccine dose. AZD1222 recipients given second doses at about 4 weeks or at about 12 weeks were pooled, since spike-specific TCR depth and breadth were not found to differ between the two schedules. Vaccinee samples came from UK trials COV001 and COV002, including a single-blind randomized controlled phase 2/3 trial of AZD1222 (ChAdOx1 nCoV-19) in healthy adults. For TCRbeta chain sequencing, PBMC samples from trial participants were taken at day 0 and at day 28 after the second dose. The CDR3 regions of human TCRbeta chains were subjected to immunosequencing. In the authors' own workflow: Repertoire TCRs were matched against a reference library of SARS-CoV-2-specific TCRs generated with the MIRA antigen-specificity platform. Breadth meant the fraction of unique TCRs that were SARS-CoV-2-associated, whereas depth meant the fraction of total T cells that were SARS-CoV-2-associated. Using the MIRA data, each spike-specific TCR was assigned both to the spike region to which the TCR was reactive and to a CD4 or CD8 class. Log10-transformed breadth and depth values were compared by one-way ANOVA with Sidak's multiple comparisons tests. This immuneACCESS table, as held by TCRdb, lists in-frame sequences with V and J called but not all clones. Of the missing ones, under half trace to an unresolved V gene in checked studies; the others have no known cause. V and J calls and clone size are given by that table; D and trimming were obtained from the DNA. The sample records about 160,000 clones, 92% of which are singletons. The ten largest clones capture 2.5% to 3.5% of the sample.

The sequence came from an adult who received the AZD1222 COVID-19 vaccine. The sequences come from peripheral blood, collected 28 days after the second AZD1222 dose.

The sequenced DNA: TGTGCCAGCAGCTTCTCCTACGGGAGCGGGAGAACCTACGAGCAGTACTTC. The encoded protein is CASSFSYGSGRTYEQYF. The chain links TRBV11-3 with TRBJ2-7, with 8 bases aligning to TRBD2. Including cysteine and phenylalanine, the CDR3 has 17 amino acids. Just the 51-base CDR3 DNA is kept, in frame starting at base 1. Trimming accounts for 3 bases at V and 2 bases at J, while the number of junction bases matched to no gene is 12. The germline V gene specifies SGHNT as CDR1 and YENEEA as CDR2. Supplemented by the reference TRBV11-3 and TRBJ2-7 proteins around the CDR3, the complete variable domain is EAGVVQSPRYKIIEKKQPVAFWCNPISGHNTLYWYLQNLGQGPELLIRYENEEAVDDSQLPKDRFSAERLKGVDSTLKIQPAELGDSAVYLCASSFSYGSGRTYEQYFGPGTRLTVT.